The T cell receptor (beta chain) described here comes from a study of blood T cell repertoires in COVID-19. Overall study: Italy, Spain and the United States were the sources of the convalescent and acute COVID-19 samples.

This CDR3 has 14 amino acids. Trimming removed 6 bases from V and 4 bases from J; junction bases left unmatched: 8. Germline V gene lookup returns CDR1 MDHEN and CDR2 SYDVKM. Libraries were prepared by immunoSEQ multiplex PCR; TCRdb keeps only in-frame clonotypes and omits some of them. The sample records approximately 200,000 clones, roughly 87% being singletons. J is TRBJ2-7 and V is TRBV28; 8 bases map to TRBD2. The sequence was collected from a man in his forties with active or convalescent COVID-19. Material: peripheral blood. The CDR3 DNA reads TGTGCCAGCAGCCGGGGGACTAGAATATACGAGCAGTACTTC. This translates into CASSRGTRIYEQYF.